Presented here are 21 T cell receptor beta chains from one specimen sequenced in a study of blood T cell repertoires in COVID-19 (TCRdb year 2020). The method was the immunoSEQ multiplex PCR assay. Imported from immuneACCESS, the table was reduced by TCRdb to in-frame sequences with V and J called. These copies leave out some clones; in studies compared against another copy, an unresolved V gene accounts for under half, and the cause of the remainder is not known. Present in this sample are roughly 180,000 clones, 85% of which were seen just once. 7.5% to 9.5% of the sample is taken by the ten largest. Specimen: peripheral blood. The origin of the receptors is a woman aged 55-69 years with acute or convalescent COVID-19.

The chain carries TRBV3-1 (or the pseudogene TRBV3-2) and TRBJ2-3, with 10 nucleotides matching TRBD2. J was trimmed by 6 bases and V by 6 bases; bases with no gene match: 12. Germline CDR1 is LGHDT and CDR2 is YNNKEL (reference sequence). This CDR3 has 16 residues. Here the CDR3 DNA reads TGTGCCAGCAGATCTCTAGCGGGAGTCGGCCACGATACGCAGTATTTT. Protein: CASRSLAGVGHDTQYF.

The rearrangement joins TRBV18 to TRBJ2-1; 7 bases are a match to TRBD1. Germline V gene data show CDR1 as KGHSH and CDR2 as LQKENI. The V gene end was trimmed by 5 bases and the J gene end by 15 bases; junction bases not matched to a gene: 10. The CDR3 length is 12 residues. This CDR3 reads CASSLPTGVPFF. The CDR3 bases are TGTGCCAGCTCATTACCCACAGGGGTTCCGTTCTTC.

The chain is built from TRBV6-2 or TRBV6-3 and TRBJ2-7; D is possibly TRBD1 (6 bases). Trimming shortened V by 6 bases and J by 9 bases, and 15 bases separated the two germline ends. Looked up from germline, CDR1 is MNHEY and CDR2 is SVGEGT. The CDR3 is made up of 12 amino acids. CDR3 nucleotide sequence: TGTGCCAGCAGCCACAGGGCCGGAGGGCAGTACGTC. Its translation: CASSHRAGGQYV.

Concerning this clone: One end of the junction varies from germline; a read error may be responsible. This rearrangement joins TRBV20-1 to TRBJ1-2, with no clear D. In germline, CDR1 is DFQATT, CDR2 SNEGSKA (reference sequence). CDR3 length equals 10 residues. The CDR3 region has the DNA TGCAGTGCCCCCGACGTACGGGAAGCCTTC. This codes for CSAPDVREAF.

Note on this clone: Other DNA sequences in this sample translate to the same CDR3. The V gene is TRBV19, the J gene TRBJ1-1, with 8 positions matching TRBD1. The CDR3 consists of 15 residues. Per the germline V gene, CDR1 is LNHDA and CDR2 is SQIVND (reference sequence). Germline trimming cut 6 bases from V and 0 bases from J; bases unmatched to any gene: 6. Here the CDR3 reads CASSPDRGLNTEAFF. The DNA for the CDR3 is TGTGCCAGTAGCCCCGACAGGGGCCTGAACACTGAAGCTTTCTTT. Full variable domain (missing parts from reference TRBV19 and TRBJ1-1): DGGITQSPKYLFRKEGQNVTLSCEQNLNHDAMYWYRQDPGQGLRLIYYSQIVNDFQKGDIAEGYSVSREKKESFPLTVTSAQKNPTAFYLCASSPDRGLNTEAFFGQGTRLTVV.

This chain links TRBV7-9 with TRBJ2-5; tentatively, D is TRBD2 (6 bases). V gave up 4 bases and J gave up 5 bases, with 11 bases separating them. The CDR3 loop spans 13 amino acids. Germline values: CDR1 SEHNR, CDR2 FQNEAQ (reference sequence). CDR3 in DNA: TGTGCCAGCAGCTACAACGGGGGTGAGACCCAGTACTTC. Its translation is CASSYNGGETQYF.

V gene TRBV6-6 combines with J gene TRBJ2-1; 8 positions agree with TRBD2. V lost 6 bases to trimming and J lost 1 base; unmatched junction nucleotides: 8. Germline CDR1 is MNHNY and CDR2 is SVGAGI (reference sequence). CDR3 length equals 16 residues. CDR3 loop: CASSLTSVRSYNEQFF. Here the CDR3 DNA reads TGTGCCAGCAGCCTGACTAGCGTTCGATCCTACAATGAGCAGTTCTTC.

The V and J genes are TRBV30 and TRBJ1-1; 7 bases map to TRBD1. CDR1 GTSNPN and CDR2 SVGIG come from the germline V gene (reference sequence). The V and J ends lost 0 bases and 5 bases, in that order; junction bases with no gene match: 6. The CDR3 extends over 14 amino acids. The CDR3 DNA reads TGTGCCTGGAGTGTAGGAGACAGGGTGACTGAAGCTTTCTTT. Its protein product is CAWSVGDRVTEAFF.

The V gene is TRBV7-9, the J gene TRBJ1-2; possible D gene TRBD1, 6 bases. Germline CDR1 reads SEHNR; CDR2 reads FQNEAQ (reference sequence). This CDR3 has 13 amino acids. V was cut by 3 bases and J by 4 bases, with 9 bases left in between. CDR3 sequence (DNA): TGTGCCAGCAGCTTTGGACAGTCCTATGGCTACACCTTC. Its translation: CASSFGQSYGYTF.

This chain uses TRBV7-8 with TRBJ1-5; 8 nucleotides match TRBD1. V lost 6 bases to trimming and J lost 3 bases; unmatched junction nucleotides: 7. The V gene's germline CDR1 is SGHVS and CDR2 FQNEAQ. The CDR3 has 15 amino acids. The CDR3 nucleotides are TGTGCCAGCAGACCTGGACAGGGCAACAATCAGCCCCAGCATTTT. Translation: CASRPGQGNNQPQHF.

The J gene is TRBJ2-1, the V gene TRBV15; 11 bases line up with TRBD2. J was trimmed by 10 bases and V by 3 bases; bases with no gene match: 8. The length of the CDR3 is 15 residues. Germline V gene sequence: CDR1 LNHNV, CDR2 YYDKDF (reference sequence). The CDR3 sequence is CATSRTGTSGPEQFF. In nucleotides, the CDR3 is TGTGCCACCAGCAGGACCGGGACTAGCGGACCCGAGCAGTTCTTC.

The rearrangement links TRBV29-1 to TRBJ1-3; TRBD1 is a possible D gene (6 bases). There are 14 residues in the CDR3. V was pared by 6 bases and J by 2 bases, with 14 bases between. Germline CDR1 SQVTM, CDR2 ANQGSEA. The CDR3 DNA sequence: TGCAGCGTGGTTCTACAGGGAACTGGAAACACCATATATTTT. Translating it yields CSVVLQGTGNTIYF.

V usage is TRBV9 and J usage is TRBJ2-3, with D tentatively TRBD2 (5 bases). CDR3 length equals 13 residues. Trimming removed 0 bases at V and 6 bases at J, with 8 bases between. Germline CDR1 is SGDLS and CDR2 is YYNGEE. The CDR3 DNA reads as TGTGCCAGCAGCGTAGGGGGAGCGGATACGCAGTATTTT. As protein: CASSVGGADTQYF.

This sequence joins TRBV2 and TRBJ1-4; 10 bases are a match to TRBD1. This CDR3 is built from 15 residues. In germline, CDR1 is SNHLY, CDR2 FYNNEI. V dropped 1 base and J dropped 7; count of bases not matched to a gene: 3. DNA of the CDR3: TGTGCCAGCAGTGAAGTCAGGACAGGGGGTGAAAAACTGTTTTTT. Amino acid sequence: CASSEVRTGGEKLFF.

The genes are TRBV5-1 and TRBJ2-4; perhaps TRBD2 as D (6 bases). The CDR3 spans 14 residues. CDR1 and CDR2 (germline): SGHRS, YFSETQ. With 4 bases removed from V and 9 bases from J, the gap between germline ends came to 17 bases. CDR3 nucleotide sequence: TGCGCCAGCAGCCCCCTGGAGGGTACGGGCATTCAGTACTTC. This sequence encodes CASSPLEGTGIQYF.

This chain uses TRBV5-1 with TRBJ1-1, with D perhaps matching TRBD1 (6 bases). From germline, CDR1 is SGHRS and CDR2 YFSETQ. V lost 3 bases and J 0 bases, leaving 12 bases between the germline ends. The CDR3 runs 15 residues. CDR3 region: CASSSAGTMNTEAFF. In nucleotides, the CDR3 is TGCGCCAGCAGCTCCGCCGGGACAATGAACACTGAAGCTTTCTTT.

The chain recombines TRBV29-1 with TRBJ1-6; 8 bases are shared with TRBD1. Germline assignment: CDR1 SQVTM and CDR2 ANQGSEA. The V gene end was trimmed by 4 bases and the J gene end by 9 bases; junction bases not matched to a gene: 8. The length of the CDR3 is 14 residues. The CDR3 region has the DNA TGCAGCGTTGCTACAGGGGGTGCGAGTTCACCCCTCCACTTT. Its translation: CSVATGGASSPLHF.

The chain is built from TRBV4-1 and TRBJ1-6; unclear D gene. Germline assignment: CDR1 MGHRA and CDR2 YSYEKL. CDR3 size: 13 residues. The germline V and J ends were trimmed by 4 bases and 8 bases, with 9 bases remaining between them. CDR3 bases: TGCGCCAGCAGCCCCCGTATAGATTCACCCCTCCACTTT. Amino acids: CASSPRIDSPLHF.

CDR3 nucleotide sequence: TGCGCCAGCAGCTTGGGAGCACAGGGGTCCTACGAGCAGTACTTC. This translates into CASSLGAQGSYEQYF. The rearrangement uses TRBV5-1 and TRBJ2-7; TRBD1 aligns across 7 bases. Per germline, CDR1 SGHRS and CDR2 YFSETQ. The CDR3 loop spans 15 amino acids. The V segment lost 0 bases and the J segment 1 base; nucleotides outside the gene matches: 4. Combining the CDR3 with reference TRBV5-1 and TRBJ2-7 gives the whole variable domain KAGVTQTPRYLIKTRGQQVTLSCSPISGHRSVSWYQQTPGQGLQFLFEYFSETQRNKGNFPGRFSGRQFSNSRSEMNVSTLELGDSALYLCASSLGAQGSYEQYFGPGTRLTVT.

The genes are TRBV28 and TRBJ1-2; 9 positions agree with TRBD1. Losses at the gene ends were 3 bases for V and 6 bases for J; bases not matched to a gene: 5. The germline V gene encodes CDR1 MDHEN and CDR2 SYDVKM. The CDR3 is 14 residues long. The CDR3 nucleotides are TGTGCCAGCAGTTTCGAACAGGGGGCGAATGGCTACACCTTC. It yields the protein CASSFEQGANGYTF.

The rearrangement uses TRBV2 and TRBJ1-5; D gene ambiguous. The CDR3 has 15 residues. Germline-derived CDR1 and CDR2 are SNHLY and FYNNEI. Trimming stripped 5 bases from V and 0 bases from J, with 11 bases between. This CDR3 is CASSRDRNSNQPQHF. The CDR3 nucleotides are TGTGCCAGCAGTCGAGATAGAAATAGCAATCAGCCCCAGCATTTT.